This TCR beta chain was identified in a study of blood T cell repertoires in COVID-19. The assay was immunoSEQ multiplex PCR, and TCRdb's table has in-frame clones only and misses some. The sample has about 150,000 clones, approximately 80% seen once. Germline trimming cut 6 bases from V and 4 bases from J; bases unmatched to any gene: 5. The V gene's germline CDR1 is MGHDK and CDR2 SYGVNS. This CDR3 has 13 residues. This clone showed up just once. V usage is TRBV25-1 and J usage is TRBJ1-2; the match to TRBD1 covers 7 bases. Sequenced sample: peripheral blood. The receptor was isolated from a woman aged 55-69 years with COVID-19, enrolled during active disease. In DNA form, the CDR3 reads TGTGCCAGCAGACGACAGGGTATCTATGGCTACACCTTC. It encodes CASRRQGIYGYTF.